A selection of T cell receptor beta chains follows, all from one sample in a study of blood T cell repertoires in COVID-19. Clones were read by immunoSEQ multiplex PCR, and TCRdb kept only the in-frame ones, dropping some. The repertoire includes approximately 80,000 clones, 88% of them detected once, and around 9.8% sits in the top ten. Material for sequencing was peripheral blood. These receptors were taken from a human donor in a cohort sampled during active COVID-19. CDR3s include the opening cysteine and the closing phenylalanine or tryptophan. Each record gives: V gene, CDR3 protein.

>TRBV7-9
CASSLAQGSLNYGYTF
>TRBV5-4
CASSSGTSYEQYF
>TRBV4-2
CASSQGGQGMRNYGYTF
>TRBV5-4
CASSLAGGESYGYTF
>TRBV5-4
CASSRGTGAYGYTF
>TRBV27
CASSFQRGPYEQYF
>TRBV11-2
CASSPSGGPEAFF
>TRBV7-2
CASSLGWGGTTNEQYF
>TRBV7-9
CASSSAAGLLGDTQYF
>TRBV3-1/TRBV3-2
CASSQDLGGARNEQYF
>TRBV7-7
CASSQTGIADEQYF
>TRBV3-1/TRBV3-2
CASSQAQDNQPQHF
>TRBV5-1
CASSTGPGEKLFF
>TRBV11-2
CASSPSAGAPYEQYF
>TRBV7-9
CASSSMTGGGGYTF
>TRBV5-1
CASSLPWTSGRGPDEQFF
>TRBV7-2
CASSVKGDGYNEQFF
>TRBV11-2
CASSLGQKETQYF
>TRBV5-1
CASSRRTSGRTGEQFF
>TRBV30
CAWTAGGNTIYF
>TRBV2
CASRGGDYGYEQYF
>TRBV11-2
CASSLEATPNQPQHF
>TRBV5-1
CASSLIKTGGESGELFF
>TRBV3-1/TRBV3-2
CASWGEQNTEAFF
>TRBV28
CASVDRSNEKLFF
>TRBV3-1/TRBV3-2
CASKPGQVYYTDTQYF
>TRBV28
CASLGQNYGYTF
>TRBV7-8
CASSFSPGTSGLLETQYF
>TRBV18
CASSPKIGTSGDNEQFF
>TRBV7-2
CASSPGVGGFGYTF
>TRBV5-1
CASSKTGIDEKLFF
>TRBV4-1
CASSQDAENTEAFF
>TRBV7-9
CASSRTGGINEQFF
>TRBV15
CATSSTRLAGGSSYEQYF
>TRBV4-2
CASSQATSHLRYEQYF
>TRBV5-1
CASSLPGAVFNEQFF
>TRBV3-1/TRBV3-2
CASRATYNEQFF
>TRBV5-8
CASNRDRNYGYTF
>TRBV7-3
CASSLDRGYGYTF
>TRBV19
CASSVTGLAVYNEQFF
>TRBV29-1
CSVGDSSGNTIYF
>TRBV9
CASSVAGGANYGYTF
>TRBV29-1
CSASGTGGEKLFF
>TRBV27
CASSPTAWEPGHEQYF
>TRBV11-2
CASSLAQYYEQYF
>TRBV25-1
CASSERTGVTDEQYF
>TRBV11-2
CASSSDRRSYEQYF
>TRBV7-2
CASSLGRNNEQFF
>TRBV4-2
CASSQDRTGNGYTF
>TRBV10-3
CAIRQGTSYNTEAFF
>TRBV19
CASSSGLSGTNEKLFF
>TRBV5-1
CASSPGQGDSPLHF
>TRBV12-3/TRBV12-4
CASSEADTQYF
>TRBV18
CASSPPLAGVETQYF
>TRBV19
CASSPGDPWAEQYF
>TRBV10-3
CAIASQQGLETQYF
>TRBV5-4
CASSLAASSGGETQYF
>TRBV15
CATSTGGLVHEQYF